This is a list of T cell receptor beta chains from one sample in a study of blood T cells in healthy people across ages. TCRdb re-derived calls from the 5' RACE reads in MiXCR, one entry per CDR3 protein. This sample has some 850,000 distinct CDR3 sequences, with around a quarter found just once. The same sample was also studied in work on T cells of mothers and their children.

Sequencing was performed on blood. Receptors originate from a boy aged 5 to 17 in good health. Both conserved end residues are part of each CDR3. The order of the fields is J gene, clone size, D gene, V gene, CDR3 DNA, CDR3 protein. A D gene is named only where the DNA matches it firmly. Not all rows give a size; the values are once, few, many and, for expanded clones, a class.

TRBJ1-2,NA,NA,TRBV12-3/TRBV12-4,TGTGCCAGCAGTTTCAAGACCTCCTATGGCTACACCTTC,CASSFKTSYGYTF
TRBJ2-1,NA,TRBD1,TRBV11-2,TGTGCCAGCAGCGCCGGGACAGGGGCCGGGGGGCAGTTCTTC,CASSAGTGAGGQFF
TRBJ2-5,NA,NA,TRBV7-9,TGTGCCAGCAGCTTAGGCGATGCGGGTGAGCAGTACTTC,CASSLGDAGEQYF
TRBJ1-2,NA,NA,TRBV20-1,TGCAGCACTTGGAAAGACGGAGAAGGGCTCTATGGCTACACCTTC,CSTWKDGEGLYGYTF
TRBJ1-1,NA,NA,TRBV21-1,TGTGCCAGCAGCAAGAACGGGCACCACACTGAAGCTTTCTTT,CASSKNGHHTEAFF
TRBJ2-1,NA,TRBD2,TRBV24-1,TGTGCCACCAGTGACCCTCGATTTGGTAGCGGGAGGGATACTTCCTACAATGAGCAGTTCTTC,CATSDPRFGSGRDTSYNEQFF
TRBJ2-1,NA,NA,TRBV11-2,TGTGCCAGCAGCTCTGACTATAATGAGCAGTTCTTC,CASSSDYNEQFF
TRBJ2-7,few,TRBD2,TRBV20-1,TGCAGTGCAGAAACTAGCGGGGGGGTAAAAGAGCAGTACTTC,CSAETSGGVKEQYF
TRBJ2-7,NA,NA,TRBV21-1,TGTGCCAGCAGCAAAGCTTGGATATCCTACGAGCAGTACTTC,CASSKAWISYEQYF
TRBJ1-6,few,TRBD1,TRBV3-1,TGTGCCAGCTCGGTGGACAGGGGAACGCCGAACTATGATTCACCCCTCCACTTT,CASSVDRGTPNYDSPLHF
TRBJ2-7,NA,TRBD2,TRBV20-1,TGCAGTTCGCTAGCGGGAGGGCCGGTTGACGAGCAGTACTTC,CSSLAGGPVDEQYF
TRBJ2-1,NA,NA,TRBV20-1,TGCAGTGCTAGAGTTGGGTTACAGTTCTTC,CSARVGLQFF
TRBJ2-1,NA,NA,TRBV6-5,TGTGCCAGCAGTTACGGTCGTAGCTCCTACAATGAGCAGTTCTTC,CASSYGRSSYNEQFF
TRBJ2-7,NA,TRBD1,TRBV6-5,TGTGCCAGCAGCCGCCCGGGACAGGGGATTTCCGAGCAGTACTTC,CASSRPGQGISEQYF
TRBJ2-4,few,TRBD2,TRBV7-9,TGTGCCAGCAGCTTAGCGGGCCTTAGCGGGGGCCTGGGCAAAAACATTCAGTACTTC,CASSLAGLSGGLGKNIQYF
TRBJ2-7,NA,NA,TRBV6-5,TGTGCCAGCAGTGACTCCGGGAACTACGAGCAGTACTTC,CASSDSGNYEQYF
TRBJ2-5,NA,TRBD2,TRBV5-1,TGCGCCAGCAGGGGAGGGACTAGCGGGGTACAAGAGACCCAGTACTTC,CASRGGTSGVQETQYF
TRBJ2-5,NA,TRBD1,TRBV12-3/TRBV12-4,TGTGCCAGCAGTTTAGAGCAGGGGGTGACCCAGTACTTC,CASSLEQGVTQYF
TRBJ2-5,NA,NA,TRBV6-5,TGTGCCAGCAGTTACTCGAGGGGCTCGAAATGGACAAAAGGCGAGACCCAGTACTTC,CASSYSRGSKWTKGETQYF
TRBJ2-6,NA,NA,TRBV7-3,TGTGCCAGCAGCTTTTACCAGGGTTACTCTGGGGCCAACGTCCTGACTTTC,CASSFYQGYSGANVLTF
TRBJ2-1,few,NA,TRBV18,TGTGCCAGCTCACCACGAGAGCCCGACCCTAAGGCCAATGAGCAGTTCTTC,CASSPREPDPKANEQFF
TRBJ1-1,many,NA,TRBV7-3,TGTGCCAGCAGCTTATCCGGGGGAACTGAAGCTTTCTTT,CASSLSGGTEAFF
TRBJ2-3,NA,TRBD2,TRBV10-1,TGCGCCAGCAGTGGGGGACTAGCGGGGGCCGGAACCACAGATACGCAGTATTTT,CASSGGLAGAGTTDTQYF
TRBJ1-5,NA,NA,TRBV7-2,TGTGCCAGCAGCCTAGCTAATAGCAATCAGCCCCAGCATTTT,CASSLANSNQPQHF